Presented here are 20 T cell receptor beta chains from one specimen sequenced in a study of blood T cell repertoires in COVID-19. Data came from immunoSEQ multiplex PCR; TCRdb stores just in-frame clones and leaves some out. This sample has roughly 200,000 clones, with 85% to 90% found just once. The specimen was peripheral blood. The source of these receptors is a man in his forties or fifties with active or convalescent COVID-19.

The chain couples TRBV7-2 to TRBJ2-1; 10 bases line up with TRBD2. The CDR3 spans 14 residues. Germline V gene sequence: CDR1 SGHTA, CDR2 FQGNSA. J lost 6 bases, V lost 5 bases, and 4 bases had no gene match. This CDR3 is CASSLTSGVNEQFF. The CDR3 DNA reads TGTGCCAGCAGCCTAACTAGCGGGGTCAATGAGCAGTTCTTC.

V is TRBV14 and J is TRBJ1-1; weak D call: TRBD1 (5 bases). Germline assignment: CDR1 SGHDN and CDR2 FVKESK. Between the trimmed V and J ends, which lost 0 bases and 4 bases, there was a span of 9 bases. CDR3 length equals 14 residues. CDR3 DNA sequence: TGTGCCAGCAGCCAAGATCTAAGGGGCACTGAAGCTTTCTTT. This translates into CASSQDLRGTEAFF.

The CDR3 bases are TGCGCCAGCAGTCAGGGTGGGGTAGAGTACTACGAGCAGTACTTC. Translation gives CASSQGGVEYYEQYF. The chain uses TRBV5-1 and TRBJ2-7; D perhaps matches TRBD1 (5 bases). Per the germline V gene, CDR1 is SGHRS and CDR2 is YFSETQ. Between the trimmed V and J ends, which lost 5 bases and 3 bases, there was a span of 18 bases. The CDR3 totals 15 residues.

This rearrangement joins TRBV6-2 or TRBV6-3 to TRBJ1-2, with 10 bases fitting TRBD1. V was clipped by 5 bases and J by 6 bases; unmatched bases: 12. Germline CDR1 reads MNHEY; CDR2 reads SVGEGT. The CDR3 totals 16 residues. CDR3 amino acids: CASSTGTGVLINGYTF. The CDR3 DNA reads as TGTGCCAGCAGTACCGGGACAGGGGTTTTAATTAATGGCTACACCTTC.

The chain couples TRBV6-6 to TRBJ2-5, with TRBD2 matching 11 bases. Germline CDR1 is MNHNY and CDR2 is SVGAGI (reference sequence). The CDR3 is 16 residues long. J gave up 5 bases and V 5 bases, and 10 bases lay outside the gene matches. The CDR3 DNA reads as TGTGCCAGCAGTCGACGGGGACTAGCGGAGGGGGAGACCCAGTACTTC. Its translation: CASSRRGLAEGETQYF.

The DNA for the CDR3 is TGTGCCACCAGTGATGTAGACAGGGAGGCCACCGGGGAGCTGTTTTTT. It translates to CATSDVDREATGELFF. The chain links TRBV24-1 to TRBJ2-2, with D possibly TRBD1 on 7 matching bases. The CDR3 runs 16 residues. V was cut by 3 bases and J by 4 bases, with 14 bases left in between. Germline CDR1 reads KGHDR; CDR2 reads SFDVKD.

The V gene is TRBV4-2, the J gene TRBJ2-2, with 7 positions matching TRBD1. Germline trimming cut 0 bases from V and 1 base from J; bases unmatched to any gene: 5. CDR1 and CDR2 (germline): LGHNA, YNFKEQ. This CDR3 is 17 amino acids long. CDR3 amino acids: CASSQDITGVNTGELFF. CDR3 bases: TGTGCCAGCAGCCAAGATATAACAGGGGTGAACACCGGGGAGCTGTTTTTT.

The genes are TRBV5-1 and TRBJ2-2; 9 positions match TRBD2. Germline lookup yields CDR1 SGHRS and CDR2 YFSETQ. This CDR3 comprises 19 residues. V shed 2 bases and J 3 bases; nucleotides not matched to a gene: 14. The CDR3 region has the DNA TGCGCCAGCAGCTTTGTGACGCTAGCGGGAAACTACGACACCGGGGAGCTGTTTTTT. Its protein is CASSFVTLAGNYDTGELFF.

This chain links TRBV5-4 with TRBJ2-2; the D gene is possibly TRBD2 (6 bases). The V gene lost 6 bases and the J gene lost 5 bases, with 26 bases spanning the gap. The V gene's germline CDR1 is SGHNT and CDR2 YYREEE (reference sequence). This CDR3 is 18 amino acids long. The CDR3 is CASKPAGSGLMGTGELFF. The CDR3 DNA is TGTGCCAGCAAGCCTGCCGGGAGTGGCCTCATGGGGACCGGGGAGCTGTTTTTT.

The chain uses TRBV6-6 and TRBJ1-3; the D is unclear. Germline loops: CDR1 MNHNY, CDR2 SVGAGI (reference sequence). V lost 6 bases, J lost 0 bases, and 9 bases lay in between. The length of the CDR3 is 14 residues. DNA of the CDR3: TGTGCCAGCAGCAACCCCAGCTCTGGAAACACCATATATTTT. Translation: CASSNPSSGNTIYF.

The rearrangement uses TRBV6-4 and TRBJ1-2; 12 bases are shared with TRBD1. Germline CDR1 and CDR2: MRHNA and SNTAGT. V shed 4 bases, J shed 7 bases, and the junction held 4 bases outside the gene matches. CDR3 length: 14 amino acids. CDR3 protein: CASSAGTGGVGYTF. CDR3 DNA: TGTGCCAGCAGTGCCGGGACAGGGGGCGTTGGCTACACCTTC.

This clone was recorded a few times. The V call is TRBV5-1, the J call TRBJ2-3, with 11 bases that match TRBD2. Looked up from germline, CDR1 is SGHRS and CDR2 is YFSETQ. V dropped 2 bases and J dropped 1; count of bases not matched to a gene: 3. This CDR3 contains 16 residues. The CDR3 loop reads CASSLLTSGGTDTQYF. The CDR3 DNA follows: TGCGCCAGCAGCTTACTGACTAGCGGGGGCACAGATACGCAGTATTTT. The whole variable domain, remainder taken from reference TRBV5-1 and TRBJ2-3, is KAGVTQTPRYLIKTRGQQVTLSCSPISGHRSVSWYQQTPGQGLQFLFEYFSETQRNKGNFPGRFSGRQFSNSRSEMNVSTLELGDSALYLCASSLLTSGGTDTQYFGPGTRLTVL.

The V and J genes are TRBV27 and TRBJ2-2, with 8 bases identical to TRBD2. Germline CDR1 and CDR2: MNHEY and SMNVEV (reference sequence). The CDR3 totals 17 residues. V lost 5 bases, J lost 1 base, and 9 bases stayed unmatched. CDR3 amino acids: CASSLRVAGRNTGELFF. DNA of the CDR3: TGTGCCAGCAGTCTCAGAGTAGCGGGAAGGAACACCGGGGAGCTGTTTTTT.

The rearrangement links TRBV11-3 to TRBJ2-5; 9 nucleotides match TRBD1. The germline CDR1 and CDR2 sequences are SGHNT and YENEEA. J was trimmed by 4 bases and V by 5 bases; bases with no gene match: 8. This CDR3 contains 15 residues. The CDR3 protein is CASSRSGQGVETQYF. The CDR3 DNA follows: TGTGCCAGCAGCCGGTCGGGACAGGGCGTAGAGACCCAGTACTTC.

This chain connects TRBV11-2 to TRBJ2-3, with D possibly TRBD2 on 6 matching bases. Germline V gives CDR1 SGHAT, CDR2 FQNNGV. V lost 2 bases and J lost 7, with 19 bases in between. The CDR3 is 16 amino acids. CDR3 loop: CASSLKSLAQVHTQYF. CDR3 sequence (DNA): TGTGCCAGCAGCTTAAAGTCACTAGCCCAGGTCCATACGCAGTATTTT.

This clone was detected once. The chain is built from TRBV13 and TRBJ1-2, with D tentatively TRBD1 (6 bases). CDR1 PRHDT and CDR2 FYEKMQ come from the germline V gene (reference sequence). Trimming took 0 bases from V and 7 from J, leaving 12 bases between them. The CDR3 consists of 14 residues. The CDR3 DNA reads as TGTGCCAGCAGCTTAGGCGTGGGGGCGCCTGGCTACACCTTC. Translating gives CASSLGVGAPGYTF.

The V call is TRBV5-4, the J call TRBJ1-1, with D perhaps TRBD1 (5 bases). Trimming shortened V by 0 bases and J by 3 bases, and 6 bases separated the two germline ends. Germline values: CDR1 SGHNT, CDR2 YYREEE (reference sequence). This CDR3 region has 13 residues. DNA of the CDR3: TGTGCCAGCAGCTTGGAGACAGACACTGAAGCTTTCTTT. This codes for CASSLETDTEAFF.

The rearrangement links TRBV24-1 to TRBJ1-2, with 7 bases lining up with TRBD1. CDR3 length equals 13 residues. Per germline, CDR1 KGHDR and CDR2 SFDVKD. Losses at the gene ends were 7 bases for V and 8 bases for J; bases not matched to a gene: 9. This chain's CDR3 is CATSLNEGQGYTF. The CDR3 DNA reads TGTGCCACCAGCCTAAATGAGGGACAGGGCTACACCTTC.

The chain combines TRBV5-1 with TRBJ2-7, with 10 bases matching TRBD1. The CDR3 totals 16 residues. Germline loops: CDR1 SGHRS, CDR2 YFSETQ. Unmatched junction bases numbered 11, after V lost 2 bases and J lost 6 bases. CDR3 residues: CASSFPPRDRGGEQYF. Written as DNA, the CDR3 is TGCGCCAGCAGCTTTCCGCCCCGGGACAGGGGAGGCGAGCAGTACTTC.

J is TRBJ1-2 and V is TRBV14; 7 positions match TRBD1. The CDR3 is 14 amino acids. Germline V gene lookup returns CDR1 SGHDN and CDR2 FVKESK. J gave up 3 bases and V 4 bases, and 5 bases lay outside the gene matches. The CDR3 spells CASSPRDSYYGYTF. The CDR3 nucleotides are TGTGCCAGCAGCCCGCGGGACAGCTACTATGGCTACACCTTC.